This TCR beta chain was sequenced during a study of somatic mutations in cytotoxic T cells in rheumatoid arthritis. Study as a whole: An approximately 30 ml EDTA sample of patient blood was drawn right after diagnosis, before any treatment. Study observations and caveats: Measured CD8+ T-cell clonality, a value compared between rheumatoid arthritis patients and age-matched healthy controls, did not differ significantly.

Remarks on this clone: Its antigen is not identified.

CDR1 is WSHSY, CDR2 SAAADI, per germline. The V and J ends lost 6 bases and 7 bases respectively, with 16 bases between them. CDR3 size: 14 residues. Here immunoSEQ multiplex PCR was the method, and the copy in TCRdb shows in-frame clones only, minus some. The sample lists 12,000 to 15,000 clones, around 70% occurring once. The TCR comes from an adult with rheumatoid arthritis. The genes are TRBV10-2 and TRBJ2-1, with D possibly called TRBD1 or TRBD2 (6 bases each). What was sequenced was CD8+ T cells sorted from blood. CDR3 in amino acids: CASRPTGGVNEQFF. DNA of the CDR3: TGCGCCAGCAGACCGACAGGAGGGGTAAATGAGCAGTTCTTC.